The 26 T cell receptor beta chains given below trace back to one sample, sequenced in a study of monozygotic twins with inflammatory bowel disease. Reanalyzing the 5' RACE reads, TCRdb keeps one entry per CDR3 protein, without DNA. The table lists about 450,000 distinct CDR3 sequences, with 2% to 2.5% in the top ten. Sequencing was carried out using blood. The receptors here all came from a human donor with ulcerative colitis or Crohn's disease, or a healthy co-twin of an affected twin (not recorded which).

This chain links TRBV5-1 with TRBJ1-4; TCRdb picks TRBD1, but there is no DNA to check that call. The germline V gene encodes CDR1 SGHRS and CDR2 YFSETQ. This CDR3 is 15 amino acids long. The CDR3: CASSVGSGINEKLFF.

The chain couples TRBV7-1 to TRBJ1-2. TRBV7-1 falls under the ORF class, with uncertain function. The CDR3 covers 22 residues. The CDR3: CASSSKDRGYKGLGTSDYGYTF.

The chain links TRBV24-1 to TRBJ2-2; TCRdb indicates TRBD1, and absent DNA this call remains unverified. The V gene's germline CDR1 is KGHDR and CDR2 SFDVKD. The CDR3 sequence is 16 residues long. This CDR3 reads CATSDTQGSNTGELFF.

The V and J genes are TRBV7-8 and TRBJ1-6; TCRdb's D gene call, TRBD1, goes unchecked for lack of DNA. The CDR3 runs 16 residues. Per the germline V gene, CDR1 is SGHVS and CDR2 is FQNEAQ. Here the CDR3 reads CASSLGRQGQNSPLHF.

This chain uses TRBV5-1 with TRBJ2-2. Germline CDR1 reads SGHRS; CDR2 reads YFSETQ. The CDR3 is made up of 16 amino acids. The CDR3 loop reads CASSPLGRANTGELFF.

The rearrangement links TRBV5-6 to TRBJ2-7; TCRdb lists TRBD1, though no DNA is available to test this call. From germline, CDR1 is SGHDT and CDR2 YYEEEE. The CDR3 loop spans 15 amino acids. This CDR3 reads CASSLGTDISYEQYF.

The chain uses TRBV30 and TRBJ1-2; the D gene TCRdb calls, TRBD1, cannot be checked with no DNA. The CDR3 spans 15 residues. Germline V lookup: CDR1 GTSNPN, CDR2 SVGIG (reference sequence). The CDR3: CAWSVRTGGDYGYTF.

The J gene is TRBJ2-1, the V gene TRBV5-4; without DNA, the TCRdb call of TRBD1 cannot be checked. The CDR3 contains 16 residues. The germline V gene has CDR1 SGHNT and CDR2 YYREEE (reference sequence). Here the CDR3 reads CASSLGGSGAYNEQFF. Drawing the rest from reference TRBV5-4 and TRBJ2-1, the complete variable domain is ETGVTQSPTHLIKTRGQQVTLRCSSQSGHNTVSWYQQALGQGPQFIFQYYREEENGRGNFPPRFSGLQFPNYSSELNVNALELDDSALYLCASSLGGSGAYNEQFFGPGTRLTVL.

This chain connects TRBV29-1 to TRBJ1-2. The CDR3 runs to 11 residues. In germline, CDR1 is SQVTM, CDR2 ANQGSEA. CDR3 protein: CSVEILFGYTF.

V and J are TRBV5-1 and TRBJ2-1; TCRdb outputs TRBD2, but without DNA this stays unchecked. The germline V gene encodes CDR1 SGHRS and CDR2 YFSETQ. The CDR3 runs to 16 residues. This chain's CDR3 is CASSLGTSGSYNEQFF.

This chain uses TRBV12-3 or TRBV12-4 with TRBJ2-2. This CDR3 comprises 13 residues. CDR3 protein: CASSQANTGELFF.

J is TRBJ2-3 and V is TRBV10-3; the TCRdb D gene call, TRBD1, has no DNA to confirm it. The CDR3 runs 15 residues. CDR1 and CDR2 (germline): ENHRY, SYGVKD. The CDR3 sequence is CAISESRGSTDTQYF.

The chain uses TRBV15 and TRBJ2-2. The CDR3 contains 15 residues. Germline values: CDR1 LNHNV, CDR2 YYDKDF (reference sequence). CDR3 sequence reads: CATSREVFGTGELFF.

This rearrangement joins TRBV6-5 to TRBJ1-2. The CDR3 covers 13 residues. Germline assignment: CDR1 MNHEY and CDR2 SVGAGI. This CDR3 is CASRHHGDYGYTF.

V usage is TRBV18 and J usage is TRBJ2-7; the D call from TCRdb, TRBD1, cannot be confirmed without DNA. CDR1 is KGHSH and CDR2 is LQKENI in the germline V gene. The CDR3 length is 14 residues. CDR3 loop: CASSPFDSSREQYF. The full variable domain, with the rest looked up from reference TRBV18 and TRBJ2-7, is NAGVMQNPRHLVRRRGQEARLRCSPMKGHSHVYWYRQLPEEGLKFMVYLQKENIIDESGMPKERFSAEFPKEGPSILRIQQVVRGDSAAYFCASSPFDSSREQYFGPGTRLTVT.

The J gene is TRBJ2-3, the V gene TRBV2; the TRBD2 assignment by TCRdb is unverifiable without DNA. The CDR3 length is 14 residues. The germline gives CDR1 SNHLY, CDR2 FYNNEI. The CDR3 loop is CASSDSSATDTQYF.

The chain joins TRBV7-2 to TRBJ2-3; TCRdb gives TRBD2 as the D gene, but with no DNA this cannot be confirmed. This CDR3 comprises 13 residues. Per the germline V gene, CDR1 is SGHTA and CDR2 is FQGNSA. CDR3 region: CASSSRVGDTQYF.

The chain carries TRBV25-1 and TRBJ2-1. Germline loops: CDR1 MGHDK, CDR2 SYGVNS. CDR3 length equals 13 residues. The CDR3 protein is CASSALRNNEQFF.

The J gene is TRBJ1-6, the V gene TRBV6-5; absent DNA, TCRdb's TRBD1 call cannot be checked. Per germline, CDR1 MNHEY and CDR2 SVGAGI. This CDR3 has 14 residues. The CDR3 spells CASSYRQGHSPLHF.

This chain connects TRBV11-2 to TRBJ1-3. Germline V gives CDR1 SGHAT, CDR2 FQNNGV. The CDR3 extends over 19 amino acids. The CDR3 here is CASSLGGTPNRQLGNTIYF.

This sequence joins TRBV4-2 and TRBJ1-2; the TCRdb call, TRBD1, lacks DNA for checking. From germline, CDR1 is LGHNA and CDR2 YNFKEQ. CDR3 length: 15 amino acids. The CDR3 spells CASSQETGWGYGYTF.

V and J are TRBV24-1 and TRBJ2-7; TCRdb outputs TRBD2, but without DNA this stays unchecked. The CDR3 spans 14 residues. The germline gives CDR1 KGHDR, CDR2 SFDVKD. The CDR3 loop is CATSGERFPYEQYF.

The chain carries TRBV7-6 and TRBJ2-2; TCRdb picks TRBD2, but there is no DNA to check that call. This CDR3 is 16 amino acids long. Looked up from germline, CDR1 is SGHVS and CDR2 is FNYEAQ. This chain's CDR3 is CASSSLLAASNGELFF. Based on the CDR3 plus reference TRBV7-6 and TRBJ2-2, the full variable domain is GAGVSQSPRYKVTKRGQDVALRCDPISGHVSLYWYRQALGQGPEFLTYFNYEAQQDKSGLPNDRFSAERPEGSISTLTIQRTEQRDSAMYRCASSSLLAASNGELFFGEGSRLTVL.

V is TRBV20-1 and J is TRBJ2-1. CDR1 and CDR2 (germline): DFQATT, SNEGSKA (reference sequence). The CDR3 contains 12 residues. CDR3 loop: CSAGNSYNEQFF.

V gene TRBV5-1 combines with J gene TRBJ2-2. Germline values: CDR1 SGHRS, CDR2 YFSETQ. CDR3 size: 14 residues. This CDR3 reads CASSLTTNTGELFF.

The chain carries TRBV6-1 and TRBJ1-6; TCRdb proposes TRBD1, but this gene call is untestable without DNA. CDR3 length equals 17 residues. Germline CDR1 reads MNHNS; CDR2 reads SASEGT. This CDR3 reads CASSDPLGQDYNSPLHF.